This TCR beta chain was obtained from a study of blood T cell repertoires in COVID-19. About the study: Italy, Spain and the United States were the sources of the convalescent and acute COVID-19 samples.

The ends lost 6 bases at V and 2 bases at J; junction bases unmatched: 3. Germline values: CDR1 LNHNV, CDR2 YYDKDF (reference sequence). The CDR3 is 16 residues long. Original processing notes: The authors estimated nucleated cell counts from reference gene primer amplification. Data came from immunoSEQ multiplex PCR; TCRdb stores just in-frame clones and leaves some out. That table is the source of V, J and clone size, and D and trimming were worked out from the DNA. The repertoire holds some 300,000 clones, roughly 88% seen once, with around 1% in the top ten. The sample taken for sequencing was PBMCs or T cells enriched from blood (not recorded which). The rearrangement joins TRBV15 to TRBJ2-2; 13 bases are a match to TRBD2. The receptor's source is a woman aged 25 to 45 who had recovered from COVID-19. Here the CDR3 reads CATRGLAGDNTGELFF. In DNA, the CDR3 is TGTGCCACCAGAGGACTAGCGGGAGACAACACCGGGGAGCTGTTTTTT.